Following are 19 T cell receptor beta chains from one sample sequenced in a study of Graves' ophthalmopathy and Graves' hyperthyroidism. Amplification from RNA transcripts yielded the TCR beta CDR3 regions. After a first-round RT-PCR with HTBI primers, a second-round multiplex PCR was run. TCRdb redid the calling of the multiplex PCR reads with MiXCR, one entry per CDR3 protein. The table lists just over 400,000 distinct CDR3 sequences, around a fifth of them singletons. The sequenced sample was peripheral blood. All receptors derive from a woman under 30 with stable Graves' hyperthyroidism.

Many counts were recorded for this clonotype. A single base separates this from a much larger clone, so it may be a read error. The J gene is TRBJ2-7, the V gene TRBV20-1; D might be TRBD2 (6 bases). The germline V gene encodes CDR1 DFQATT and CDR2 SNEGSKA (reference sequence). The CDR3 consists of 14 residues. CDR3 DNA: TGCAGTGCTAGTCGGCTAGCGCATTCCTGCGAGCAGTACTTC. It is translated as CSASRLAHSCEQYF.

The V call is TRBV7-6, the J call TRBJ2-7; TRBD1 is a possible D gene (5 bases). CDR3 length: 16 residues. CDR1 and CDR2 from the germline V gene are SGHVS and FNYEAQ. Trimming removed 5 bases at V and 3 bases at J, with 20 bases between. The CDR3 nucleotides read TGTGCCAGCAGCCCCGTACCCCAGGGCAGAGACTACGAGCAGTACTTC. Translated, it gives CASSPVPQGRDYEQYF.

The chain employs TRBV29-1 and TRBJ2-7, with D perhaps TRBD2 (7 bases). The length of the CDR3 is 12 residues. The germline CDR1 and CDR2 sequences are SQVTM and ANQGSEA. V was shortened by 7 bases and J by 6 bases, with 16 bases between the two germline ends. The CDR3 is CSGGGRGGEQYF. The CDR3 region has the DNA TGCAGCGGGGGGGGGCGTGGAGGCGAGCAGTACTTC.

This clonotype was counted ten times or more. This chain uses TRBV5-4 with TRBJ2-3; no reliable D call. Trimming took 4 bases from V and 1 from J, leaving 7 bases between them. This CDR3 contains 13 residues. Germline V gene lookup returns CDR1 SGHNT and CDR2 YYREEE (reference sequence). The CDR3 coding sequence is TGTGCCAGCAGCGTGTCCGGCACAGATACGCAGTATTTT. Protein product: CASSVSGTDTQYF.

This clonotype was detected many times. The chain is built from TRBV20-1 and TRBJ2-7; 10 bases map to TRBD2. The germline CDR1 and CDR2 sequences are DFQATT and SNEGSKA (reference sequence). The V segment lost 5 bases and the J segment 6 bases; nucleotides outside the gene matches: 7. The CDR3 loop spans 13 amino acids. CDR3 protein: CSAPLAGVSEQYF. In nucleotides, the CDR3 is TGCAGTGCTCCGCTAGCGGGAGTATCCGAGCAGTACTTC.

This clonotype was seen at least ten times. This chain links TRBV20-1 with TRBJ1-5; 10 nucleotides align to TRBD1. V shed 6 bases, J shed 6 bases, and the junction held 11 bases outside the gene matches. This CDR3 region has 15 residues. In germline, CDR1 is DFQATT, CDR2 SNEGSKA (reference sequence). Here the CDR3 reads CSARQGAGQGQPQHF. CDR3 nucleotides: TGCAGTGCCAGACAGGGGGCCGGGCAGGGTCAGCCCCAGCATTTT.

At least ten counts were recorded for this clonotype. The rearrangement uses TRBV6-2 or TRBV6-3 and TRBJ2-2, with TRBD2 identical over 11 bases. V lost 2 bases and J lost 4; bases outside the gene matches: 9. Germline V gene data show CDR1 as MNHEY and CDR2 as SVGEGT. CDR3 length equals 18 residues. The CDR3 reads CASSYPLAGGRGTGELFF. For the CDR3, the DNA is TGTGCCAGCAGTTACCCGTTAGCGGGAGGGCGGGGCACCGGGGAGCTGTTTTTT.

Ten or more counts support this clonotype. The chain has TRBV2 and TRBJ1-6, with D tentatively TRBD1 (5 bases). The CDR3 contains 15 residues. CDR1 SNHLY and CDR2 FYNNEI come from the germline V gene. V was trimmed by 6 bases and J by 0 bases, leaving 9 bases between them. The CDR3 DNA sequence: TGTGCCAGCAGGGCAGGGAGCTCCTATAATTCACCCCTCCACTTT. Translating it yields CASRAGSSYNSPLHF.

This clonotype has a count of ten or more. The chain has TRBV2 and TRBJ1-3, with 8 bases fitting TRBD1. The CDR3 is made up of 20 amino acids. Trimming at V came to 1 base and at J to 0 bases, leaving 14 bases not matched to a gene. Germline V CDR1 and CDR2: SNHLY, FYNNEI. The CDR3 is CASSEVQRGRGPSSGNTIYF. CDR3 nucleotide sequence: TGTGCCAGCAGTGAAGTCCAAAGAGGCAGGGGGCCGAGCTCTGGAAACACCATATATTTT.

Comments on this clonotype: The junction departs from the called germline gene at one end, perhaps through a read error. The rearrangement joins TRBV20-1 to TRBJ1-1; D is ambiguous. CDR1 is DFQATT, CDR2 SNEGSKA, per germline (reference sequence). The CDR3 totals 14 residues. The CDR3 DNA reads as TGCAGTGCTAACACACCGGTACGAAGGACTGATGCTTTCTTT. It encodes CSANTPVRRTDAFF.

This clonotype was seen only once. The CDR3 sequence: CASSTPMSSEAFF. CDR3 nucleotides: TGTGCCAGCAGTACTCCTATGAGCTCTGAAGCTTTCTTT. This chain links TRBV28 with TRBJ1-1; D gene unclear. Germline CDR1 is MDHEN and CDR2 is SYDVKM. CDR3 size: 13 residues. V was trimmed by 5 bases and J by 6 bases, leaving 13 bases between them.

In the case of this clonotype: This may be a read error: a much more frequent sequence differs by one nucleotide. The chain recombines TRBV4-2 with TRBJ2-5; 7 bases are shared with TRBD2. This CDR3 is built from 14 residues. Germline V gene lookup returns CDR1 LGHNA and CDR2 YNFKEQ. The CDR3, as DNA: TGTGTCAGCAGCCCCCCTAGCGGCGGGGAGACCCAGTACTTC. It specifies CVSSPPSGGETQYF.

This clonotype showed up many times. The chain is built from TRBV6-2 or TRBV6-3 and TRBJ2-7; 8 positions agree with TRBD1. The J segment lost 5 bases and the V segment lost 6 bases, leaving 12 bases of the junction unmatched. Germline assignment: CDR1 MNHEY and CDR2 SVGEGT. The CDR3 runs 15 residues. The CDR3 DNA follows: TGTGCCAGCAGCTTCCCTAGGGACAGGCCCAACGAGCAGTACTTC. Its protein product is CASSFPRDRPNEQYF.

The chain uses TRBV20-1 and TRBJ2-7; 14 bases fit TRBD2. Germline V CDR1 and CDR2: DFQATT, SNEGSKA (reference sequence). The CDR3 contains 15 residues. The V segment lost 1 base and the J segment 2 bases; nucleotides outside the gene matches: 1. The DNA of the CDR3 is TGCAGTGCTAGAGGGGGACTAGCGGGAGCCTACGAGCAGTACTTC. This codes for CSARGGLAGAYEQYF.

This clonotype was counted many times. The rearrangement uses TRBV14 and TRBJ2-6; the D gene is possibly TRBD2 (6 bases). Deletions cut 6 bases from V and 0 bases from J, with 12 bases between. The germline gives CDR1 SGHDN, CDR2 FVKESK. This CDR3 contains 16 residues. As DNA, the CDR3 is TGTGCCAGCAGACCATTGGGGGGCTCTGGGGCCAACGTCCTGACTTTC. Its protein is CASRPLGGSGANVLTF.

This clonotype was recorded many times. This sequence joins TRBV20-1 and TRBJ1-6; D unclear. Germline V gene data show CDR1 as DFQATT and CDR2 as SNEGSKA (reference sequence). The V and J ends lost 1 base and 0 bases respectively, with 7 bases between them. The CDR3 sequence is 15 residues long. The CDR3 DNA reads TGCAGTGCTAGAGCCGAAAACTCCTATAATTCACCCCTCCACTTT. Residues: CSARAENSYNSPLHF.

This clonotype was observed at least ten times. V gene TRBV20-1 combines with J gene TRBJ2-7, with 8 bases identical to TRBD1. CDR3 length: 14 amino acids. The V segment lost 8 bases and the J segment 1 base; nucleotides outside the gene matches: 10. Germline lookup yields CDR1 DFQATT and CDR2 SNEGSKA (reference sequence). Here the CDR3 DNA reads TGCAGTCCGGAAGACAGGGGAAAATCCTACGAGCAGTACTTC. This codes for CSPEDRGKSYEQYF.

This clonotype was seen a handful of times. CDR3 DNA sequence: TGTGCCAGCTCACCTGAGACAGGGATCTATGGCTACACCTTC. Translated: CASSPETGIYGYTF. The V call is TRBV18, the J call TRBJ1-2, with 7 positions matching TRBD1. CDR1 and CDR2 (germline): KGHSH, LQKENI. J was trimmed by 4 bases and V by 3 bases; bases with no gene match: 5. The CDR3 spans 14 residues.

This clonotype was recorded at least ten times. The chain recombines TRBV7-2 with TRBJ2-7; D possibly corresponds to TRBD2 (5 bases). This CDR3 is built from 13 residues. Germline V lookup: CDR1 SGHTA, CDR2 FQGNSA. V shed 6 bases and J shed 4 bases, with 13 bases lying between them. The CDR3 DNA is TGTGCCAGCAGATCGACCGGGGTATACGAGCAGTACTTC. Residues: CASRSTGVYEQYF.